The rows below give T cell receptor beta chains drawn from one sample of a study of Ad26.COV2.S vaccination and SARS-CoV-2 variants. Generated by immunoSEQ multiplex PCR, the TCRdb table keeps only in-frame clones and is missing some. The sample lists 300,000 to 350,000 clones; approximately 86% were seen once. The sample in question was peripheral blood, obtained in a trial of Ad26.COV2.S vaccine versus placebo. Source of these receptors: a person aged 18-65 years who received the Ad26.COV2.S COVID-19 vaccine or a placebo. Both conserved end residues are part of each CDR3.

j_call,v_call,cdr3_aa
TRBJ1-1,TRBV7-2,CASSSDSNMNTEAFF
TRBJ2-1,TRBV11-2,CASSPTYNEQFF
TRBJ2-5,TRBV27,CASSGRSLRGETQYF
TRBJ2-2,TRBV7-2,CASSFPTGGTGELFF
TRBJ1-4,TRBV7-9,CASSLGQIRANEKLFF
TRBJ2-5,TRBV5-1,CASSLAGTGGEETQYF
TRBJ1-5,TRBV19,CASSRSGHQPQHF
TRBJ1-3,TRBV9,CASSVDLGGNTIYF
TRBJ1-2,TRBV13,CASSSGVGNYGYTF
TRBJ2-7,TRBV4-2,CANSLQGQISYEQYF
TRBJ1-4,TRBV7-9,CASSSSGTGLVGANEKLFF
TRBJ1-2,TRBV2,CASSASGQGGFSYTF
TRBJ2-5,TRBV2,CASIIGKRYQETQYF
TRBJ1-1,TRBV6-5,CASSRRTEPNTEAFF
TRBJ2-1,TRBV5-4,CASSLPRTGGGEQFF
TRBJ2-1,TRBV21-1,CASKAAGGPVSSYNEQFF
TRBJ2-1,TRBV5-8,CASSSDPGTRNNEQFF
TRBJ1-2,TRBV5-5,CASSTLAGTVYGYTF
TRBJ2-7,TRBV7-2,CASSLLAGGMGEQYF
TRBJ2-7,TRBV4-1,CASSQVIQGDRYEQYF
TRBJ2-1,TRBV19,CASRDPGTSGRGEQFF
TRBJ1-6,TRBV12-2,CASRFWRYYNSPLHF
TRBJ1-4,TRBV2,CAGFRTASEKLFF
TRBJ2-2,TRBV28,CASSWTSGSSGELFF
TRBJ1-2,TRBV24-1,CATSDRRTGDPAGYTF
TRBJ1-6,TRBV5-1,CASSLGTGYNSPLHF
TRBJ1-1,TRBV11-2,CASSLPGGSGTEAFF